A selection of T cell receptor beta chains follows, all from one sample in a study of blood T cell repertoires in COVID-19. The protocol was immunoSEQ multiplex PCR, while the TCRdb copy is restricted to in-frame clones and leaves out a portion. This table has 360,000 or so clones, about 90% appearing once. Sequenced material: PBMCs or T cells enriched from blood (not recorded which). These receptors all come from a woman aged 25-40 years who had recovered from COVID-19. The CDR3 runs from the conserved cysteine through the conserved F or W. A D gene is named only where the DNA matches it firmly. Clone size is given for some rows only: seen once, a few or many times, or a class if the clone is expanded.

clone size	V gene	D gene	J gene	CDR3 protein	CDR3 DNA
NA	TRBV5-1	TRBD2	TRBJ2-3	CASSVAGEDTQYF	TGCGCCAGCAGCGTAGCGGGAGAGGATACGCAGTATTTT
NA	TRBV4-2	NA	TRBJ2-5	CASSQAGTKETQYF	TGTGCCAGCAGCCAAGCCGGGACAAAAGAGACCCAGTACTTC
NA	TRBV6-5	NA	TRBJ1-1	CASILQGRGNTEAFF	TGTGCCAGCATCCTTCAGGGGCGCGGGAACACTGAAGCTTTCTTT
NA	TRBV6-5	TRBD1	TRBJ1-1	CASSYSGTGRTEAFF	TGTGCCAGCAGTTACTCGGGGACAGGGAGAACTGAAGCTTTCTTT
many	TRBV5-6	NA	TRBJ2-5	CASSLVQEETQYF	TGTGCCAGCAGCTTGGTTCAGGAAGAGACCCAGTACTTC
NA	TRBV5-1	NA	TRBJ1-4	CASSLSLANEKLFF	TGCGCCAGCAGCTTGTCCCTTGCTAATGAAAAACTGTTTTTT
NA	TRBV24-1	NA	TRBJ1-2	CATSDLGRDYGYTF	TGTGCCACCAGTGATTTGGGCAGGGACTATGGCTACACCTTC
NA	TRBV28	TRBD1	TRBJ1-5	CASSLWTGNQPQHF	TGTGCCAGCAGTTTGTGGACAGGGAATCAGCCCCAGCATTTT
NA	TRBV7-9	TRBD2	TRBJ2-7	CASSLAWTSGRYEQYF	TGTGCCAGCAGCTTAGCGTGGACTAGCGGGAGGTACGAGCAGTACTTC
many	TRBV4-1	TRBD1	TRBJ1-2	CASSQLVSPGTGVSGYTF	TGCGCCAGCAGCCAGCTGGTGTCCCCCGGGACAGGGGTCTCTGGCTACACCTTC
NA	TRBV4-1	TRBD1	TRBJ1-1	CASSQSRTGTEAFF	TGCGCCAGCAGCCAATCCAGGACAGGCACTGAAGCTTTCTTT
NA	TRBV11-3	NA	TRBJ2-5	CASSLSGGGVGETQYF	TGTGCCAGCAGCTTAAGCGGCGGAGGGGTGGGAGAGACCCAGTACTTC
NA	TRBV27	TRBD1	TRBJ1-2	CASSQGQWGSYTF	TGTGCCAGCAGTCAGGGACAGTGGGGAAGCTACACCTTC
NA	TRBV2	TRBD2	TRBJ2-7	CASRGTSVTYEQYF	TGTGCCAGCAGGGGGACTAGCGTAACCTACGAGCAGTACTTC
few	TRBV11-2	NA	TRBJ2-4	CASSLGGRRPLAKNIQYF	TGTGCCAGCAGCCTCGGAGGACGGCGACCCCTAGCCAAAAACATTCAGTACTTC
NA	TRBV18	TRBD2	TRBJ2-1	CASSPPVLAGGSEQFF	TGTGCCAGCTCACCACCGGTGCTAGCGGGGGGGTCTGAGCAGTTCTTC
NA	TRBV5-5	TRBD1	TRBJ1-1	CASSTGQGELMNTEAFF	TGTGCCAGCAGCACGGGACAGGGGGAACTTATGAACACTGAAGCTTTCTTT
few	TRBV5-4	TRBD1	TRBJ2-7	CASSPRDRGYEQYF	TGTGCCAGCAGCCCCCGGGACAGAGGCTACGAGCAGTACTTC
NA	TRBV5-1	NA	TRBJ1-1	CASSLDRYTEAFF	TGCGCCAGCAGCTTGGACAGGTACACTGAAGCTTTCTTT
once	TRBV7-9	NA	TRBJ1-6	CASSPPFDSPLHF	TGTGCCAGCAGCCCCCCGTTCGATTCACCCCTCCACTTT
once	TRBV18	TRBD1	TRBJ2-7	CASSPPGQAGGSYEQYF	TGTGCCAGCTCACCACCGGGACAGGCTGGGGGGTCCTACGAGCAGTACTTC
NA	TRBV28	TRBD1	TRBJ2-7	CASGTGASYEQYF	TGTGCCAGCGGGACAGGGGCCTCCTACGAGCAGTACTTC
NA	TRBV6-4	NA	TRBJ1-1	CASRRQENTEAFF	TGTGCCAGCAGGAGACAGGAGAACACTGAAGCTTTCTTT
NA	TRBV15	NA	TRBJ2-7	CATSRDASSYEQYF	TGTGCCACCAGCAGAGATGCCAGCTCCTACGAGCAGTACTTC
NA	TRBV10-3	TRBD2	TRBJ2-3	CAISEGLAPDTQYF	TGTGCCATCAGTGAGGGACTAGCCCCAGATACGCAGTATTTT
NA	TRBV12-3/TRBV12-4	TRBD1	TRBJ1-1	CASSQVGTVSFF	TGTGCCAGCAGTCAGGTCGGGACAGTAAGTTTCTTT
once	TRBV7-9	TRBD1	TRBJ2-7	CASSLVRTGGYEQYF	TGTGCCAGCAGCTTAGTCAGGACAGGAGGCTACGAGCAGTACTTC
NA	TRBV10-3	TRBD2	TRBJ2-5	CAISGGLAGEEETQYF	TGTGCCATCAGTGGTGGACTAGCGGGGGAAGAAGAGACCCAGTACTTC
NA	TRBV6-5	NA	TRBJ2-7	CASGWGPSYEQYF	TGTGCCAGCGGGTGGGGGCCCTCCTACGAGCAGTACTTC
NA	TRBV9	NA	TRBJ2-2	CASSVGFGGGVAGELFF	TGTGCCAGCAGCGTAGGATTCGGGGGAGGAGTCGCCGGGGAGCTGTTTTTT
NA	TRBV14	NA	TRBJ2-4	CASSTLRDTNIQYF	TGTGCCAGCAGCACGCTCCGGGACACCAACATTCAGTACTTC
NA	TRBV28	NA	TRBJ1-1	CASSTGMNTEAFF	TGTGCCAGCAGTACAGGTATGAACACTGAAGCTTTCTTT
NA	TRBV27	NA	TRBJ1-6	CASRGWGVNSPLHF	TGTGCCAGCAGGGGCTGGGGGGTCAATTCACCCCTCCACTTT
NA	TRBV19	TRBD1	TRBJ1-2	CASSIPDRTLNYGYTF	TGTGCCAGTAGTATCCCGGACAGGACCTTAAACTATGGCTACACCTTC
NA	TRBV27	NA	TRBJ2-7	CASSLGARTYEQYF	TGTGCCAGCAGTTTGGGAGCAAGGACCTACGAGCAGTACTTC
NA	TRBV6-1	NA	TRBJ1-4	CASSEGSPFNEKLFF	TGTGCCAGCAGTGAAGGGAGTCCTTTTAATGAAAAACTGTTTTTT
once	TRBV7-3	NA	TRBJ2-1	CASSDRDSTYNEQFF	TGTGCCAGCAGCGATCGGGACTCCACCTACAATGAGCAGTTCTTC
few	TRBV7-9	NA	TRBJ1-2	CASSLEMVGDYGYTF	TGTGCCAGCAGCTTAGAAATGGTAGGGGACTATGGCTACACCTTC
NA	TRBV12-3/TRBV12-4	TRBD1	TRBJ1-1	CASSLLRDRGQVF	TGTGCCAGCAGTTTACTCCGGGACAGGGGGCAAGTATTT
NA	TRBV5-1	TRBD1	TRBJ1-2	CASSLQGMPYGYTF	TGCGCCAGCAGCTTACAGGGGATGCCTTATGGCTACACCTTC
NA	TRBV7-9	TRBD1	TRBJ1-1	CASSPTDRVPRYTEAFF	TGTGCCAGCAGCCCGACCGACAGGGTGCCGAGGTACACTGAAGCTTTCTTT
NA	TRBV7-9	NA	TRBJ1-1	CASSLVGGTHTEAFF	TGTGCCAGCAGCTTAGTCGGGGGGACGCACACTGAAGCTTTCTTT
NA	TRBV7-2	TRBD1	TRBJ1-1	CASSAGGKSEAFF	TGTGCCAGCTCGGCAGGGGGGAAAAGTGAAGCTTTCTTT
NA	TRBV11-2	NA	TRBJ2-7	CASSLGPTYEQYF	TGTGCCAGCAGCTTAGGGCCAACCTACGAGCAGTACTTC
NA	TRBV7-9	NA	TRBJ1-2	CASSLEGDYGYTF	TGTGCCAGCAGCTTAGAGGGGGACTATGGCTACACCTTC
NA	TRBV28	TRBD2	TRBJ2-1	CASRTSGRLPNEQFF	TGTGCCAGCAGAACCAGCGGGAGACTCCCCAATGAGCAGTTCTTC
NA	TRBV7-8	TRBD2	TRBJ2-5	CASSLAGGPETQYF	TGTGCCAGCAGCCTAGCGGGAGGGCCTGAGACCCAGTACTTC
NA	TRBV21-1	NA	TRBJ2-5	CASSKGLRTAQETQYF	TGTGCCAGCAGCAAAGGGTTACGGACAGCCCAAGAGACCCAGTACTTC